This paragraph covers one T cell receptor (beta chain) sequence. Its antigen is not identified. Treg sorting used a CD4+CD25+CD127-/low gate. Constant-region reverse primers amplified full-length variable regions, followed by semi-nested Nested Universal Primer A PCR. One entry per CDR3 protein results from TCRdb running MiXCR on the 5' RACE reads. The sample comprises roughly 8,500 distinct CDR3 sequences, roughly 51% of which are singletons, and approximately 6.4% rests with the top ten. General observations from the study: The TCR gene usage of tumor memory CD4+ T cells clustered together with blood and lymph node memory CD4+ cells and with lymph node naive CD4+ cells. Greatest tumor Treg TCR overlap was with tumor naive CD4+ cells. Whole repertoires were not studied in the larger cohort, only one V-J beta rearrangement.

V shed 4 bases and J shed 4 bases, with 11 bases lying between them. The CDR3 is 13 amino acids. Germline CDR1 SGHRS, CDR2 YFSETQ. V is TRBV5-1 and J is TRBJ2-5; tentatively, D is TRBD1 (5 bases). The sequence derives from a female donor with breast cancer. Sequencing used Tregs sorted from a lymph node. DNA for the CDR3: TGCGCCAGCAGCCTAAGACAGTCAGAGACCCAGTACTTC. Protein: CASSLRQSETQYF.